The 25 T cell receptor beta chains in this list originate from one sample, sequenced in a study of regulatory T cells in long-lasting Graves disease. As for time point: newly diagnosed GD, antithyroid drugs for less than 3 months. There was RNA extracted from PBMCs, and the TCR library was made from it. Investigators prepared the TCR beta libraries by applying iRepertoire HTBI primers and Arm-PCR of CDR3 regions. TCRdb ran MiXCR on the multiplex PCR reads and lists one entry per CDR3 protein. The sample yields around 500,000 distinct CDR3 sequences, roughly 14% seen once. The data also belong to a second study, concerning T cells in Graves' hyperthyroidism and ophthalmopathy.

The sequenced sample was peripheral blood mononuclear cells (PBMCs), obtained at new diagnosis, from a patient treated with antithyroid drugs. The receptors here all came from a man aged 25 to 40 with Graves disease.

There are many counts of this clonotype. V is TRBV7-2 and J is TRBJ2-3; D is unclear. Germline CDR1 and CDR2: SGHTA and FQGNSA. The V gene lost 5 bases and the J gene lost 2 bases, with 8 bases spanning the gap. This CDR3 comprises 13 residues. The CDR3 here is CASSLSITDTQYF. DNA for the CDR3: TGTGCCAGCAGCCTGTCCATCACAGATACGCAGTATTTT.

This clonotype has a handful of counts. This chain connects TRBV11-2 to TRBJ1-2; D gene ambiguous. Germline V CDR1 and CDR2: SGHAT, FQNNGV. This CDR3 is 15 amino acids long. The V end lost 1 base, the J end lost 7 bases, and 16 bases lay between the germline ends. The CDR3 DNA sequence: TGTGCCAGCAGCTTAGTTTCGGGCGCGGTCCTTGGCTACACCTTC. Its protein product is CASSLVSGAVLGYTF.

This clonotype was recorded at least ten times. This chain uses TRBV10-3 with TRBJ2-2; TRBD2 matches 10 bases. CDR3 size: 14 residues. V was pared by 6 bases and J by 4 bases, with 2 bases of the junction left unmatched. Per germline, CDR1 ENHRY and CDR2 SYGVKD. The CDR3 nucleotides read TGTGCCATCAGGACTAGCGGGTCCACCGGGGAGCTGTTTTTT. This sequence encodes CAIRTSGSTGELFF.

The chain combines TRBV9 with TRBJ2-1; D is possibly TRBD2 (5 bases). V lost 3 bases, J lost 7 bases, and 20 bases lay in between. Germline CDR1 SGDLS, CDR2 YYNGEE. The CDR3 extends over 16 amino acids. Here the CDR3 DNA reads TGTGCCAGCAGCGACTCACGGTGGGGAGACCAAAATGAGCAGTTCTTC. It yields the protein CASSDSRWGDQNEQFF.

There are a few counts of this clonotype. One end of the junction varies from germline; a read error may be responsible. Written as DNA, the CDR3 is TGTGCCGGTAGTGTCCAGGGACAGAACTCCTACAATGAGCAGTTCTTC. This gives the protein CAGSVQGQNSYNEQFF. The V gene is TRBV19, the J gene TRBJ2-1; 7 bases map to TRBD1. CDR1 and CDR2 (germline): LNHDA, SQIVND (reference sequence). The CDR3 extends over 16 amino acids.

This clonotype was seen many times. The rearrangement uses TRBV11-3 and TRBJ2-1; D unclear. CDR3 length equals 13 residues. V was cut by 1 base and J by 5 bases, with 6 bases left in between. CDR1 is SGHNT, CDR2 YENEEA, per germline. The CDR3 reads CASSLGFNNEQFF. CDR3 bases: TGTGCCAGCAGCTTAGGCTTCAACAATGAGCAGTTCTTC.

Ten or more counts support this clonotype. CDR3 in DNA: TGTGCCAGCAGTTCGGGGTCTGGGGCCAACGTCCTGACTTTC. This encodes CASSSGSGANVLTF. V gene TRBV27 combines with J gene TRBJ2-6; maybe TRBD2 (5 bases). CDR1 and CDR2 from the germline V gene are MNHEY and SMNVEV (reference sequence). V lost 4 bases and J 1 base, leaving 5 bases between the germline ends. The CDR3 covers 14 residues. The whole variable domain, remainder taken from reference TRBV27 and TRBJ2-6, is EAQVTQNPRYLITVTGKKLTVTCSQNMNHEYMSWYRQDPGLGLRQIYYSMNVEVTDKGDVPEGYKVSRKEKRNFPLILESPSPNQTSLYFCASSSGSGANVLTFGAGSRLTVL.

This clonotype was seen a few times. The chain joins TRBV2 to TRBJ2-7; D is perhaps TRBD2 (6 bases). CDR1 is SNHLY and CDR2 is FYNNEI in the germline V gene. There are 13 residues in the CDR3. Trimming left V 3 bases short and J 6 bases short, with 12 bases between. CDR3 nucleotide sequence: TGTGCCAGCAGTGACGGGGGAACTAGCGAGCAGTACTTC. The encoded protein is CASSDGGTSEQYF.

This clonotype appeared a few times. V and J are TRBV30 and TRBJ2-7, with 7 bases matching TRBD2. This CDR3 has 13 amino acids. The ends lost 5 bases at V and 6 bases at J; junction bases unmatched: 10. Germline CDR1 GTSNPN, CDR2 SVGIG (reference sequence). This CDR3 reads CAWCTGGLFEQYF. The CDR3 nucleotides are TGTGCCTGGTGTACGGGAGGATTATTCGAGCAGTACTTC.

This clonotype was seen at least ten times. The J gene is TRBJ2-1, the V gene TRBV30; D is possibly TRBD1 (5 bases). V dropped 4 bases and J dropped 9 bases, with 10 bases sitting between them. The CDR3 runs 11 residues. Per the germline V gene, CDR1 is GTSNPN and CDR2 is SVGIG (reference sequence). The CDR3 coding sequence is TGTGCCTGGATAGGGGTCAGTGAGCAGTTCTTC. Amino acids: CAWIGVSEQFF.

This clonotype was counted many times. The CDR3 reads CSARTGADYEQYF. The CDR3 DNA follows: TGCAGTGCTAGAACCGGAGCGGACTACGAGCAGTACTTC. The chain carries TRBV20-1 and TRBJ2-7; the D gene is possibly TRBD2 (5 bases). The V gene lost 2 bases and the J gene lost 3 bases, with 11 bases spanning the gap. The CDR3 runs to 13 residues. Germline V gene lookup returns CDR1 DFQATT and CDR2 SNEGSKA (reference sequence).

This clonotype was recorded at least ten times. The chain carries TRBV7-9 and TRBJ2-5, with a tentative D call TRBD1 (5 bases). Germline V CDR1 and CDR2: SEHNR, FQNEAQ (reference sequence). This CDR3 is 16 amino acids long. V lost 5 bases, J lost 3 bases, and 19 bases lay in between. The CDR3 loop is CASSPPAVTEKETQYF. The CDR3 nucleotides read TGTGCCAGCAGCCCTCCCGCTGTGACAGAGAAAGAGACCCAGTACTTC.

With respect to this clonotype: A read error is the likely source, as a far larger clone sits one nucleotide away. The rearrangement links TRBV11-1 to TRBJ2-2; D is unclear. The CDR3 sequence is 15 residues long. The germline V gene encodes CDR1 SGHAT and CDR2 FQDESV (reference sequence). CDR3 DNA sequence: TGCGCCAGCAGCTCGGAACTTTCGAACACCGGGGAGCTGTTTTTT. Residues: CASSSELSNTGELFF.

In this sample, this clonotype turned up many times. The V and J genes are TRBV15 and TRBJ2-1; 12 bases are shared with TRBD2. The ends lost 0 bases at V and 16 bases at J; junction bases unmatched: 13. The CDR3 extends over 16 amino acids. Germline CDR1 and CDR2: LNHNV and YYDKDF (reference sequence). CDR3 loop: CATSRDRVETSGRIFF. CDR3 coding DNA: TGTGCCACCAGCAGAGATAGGGTGGAGACTAGCGGGAGAATATTCTTC. Full variable domain (remainder filled in from reference TRBV15 and TRBJ2-1): DAMVIQNPRYQVTQFGKPVTLSCSQTLNHNVMYWYQQKSSQAPKLLFHYYDKDFNNEADTPDNFQSRRPNTSFCFLDIRSPGLGDTAMYLCATSRDRVETSGRIFFGPGTRLTVL.

Of note for this clonotype: A read error may be the cause here, since a much bigger clone is one base away. This likely comes from a read error, as the CDR3 has no conserved phenylalanine or tryptophan at its end. The chain recombines TRBV2 with TRBJ1-5, with D perhaps TRBD1 (5 bases). This CDR3 spans 14 amino acids. With 3 bases removed from V and 6 bases from J, the gap between germline ends came to 12 bases. The germline V gene encodes CDR1 SNHLY and CDR2 FYNNEI. The CDR3 DNA follows: TGTGCCAGCAGTGACCGATTGGGACCTCAGCCCCAGCATATT. Its translation is CASSDRLGPQPQHI.

This clonotype was detected ten times or more. Written as DNA, the CDR3 is TGTGCCAGCAGCCAAGAGGGCACCGGGGAGCTGTTTTTT. This gives the protein CASSQEGTGELFF. The gene calls are TRBV14 and TRBJ2-2, with no clear D. The CDR3 is 13 residues long. Germline V gene sequence: CDR1 SGHDN, CDR2 FVKESK. V was pared by 0 bases and J by 4 bases, with 3 bases between.

This clonotype appeared a few times. The chain joins TRBV20-1 to TRBJ2-1; D gene uncertain. Germline assignment: CDR1 DFQATT and CDR2 SNEGSKA (reference sequence). CDR3 size: 12 residues. Trimming removed 3 bases from V and 8 bases from J, with 11 bases in between. CDR3 sequence: CSASGPYDEQFF. The CDR3 region has the DNA TGCAGTGCTAGCGGCCCATACGATGAGCAGTTCTTC.

The gene calls are TRBV18 and TRBJ2-3; 9 positions agree with TRBD1. J lost 6 bases, V lost 0 bases, and 7 bases had no gene match. Germline V CDR1 and CDR2: KGHSH, LQKENI. This CDR3 spans 16 amino acids. The CDR3 nucleotides read TGTGCCAGCTCACCACCGCTAGGACAGGGGACGGATACGCAGTATTTT. It specifies CASSPPLGQGTDTQYF.

In its sample, this clonotype was seen many times. The CDR3 region is CASSSSGGVGEQYF. The CDR3 DNA is TGTGCCAGCAGCTCTAGCGGGGGTGTCGGCGAGCAGTACTTC. This chain links TRBV9 with TRBJ2-7, with 10 nucleotides matching TRBD2. Per germline, CDR1 SGDLS and CDR2 YYNGEE. This CDR3 region has 14 residues. Trimming removed 4 bases from V and 6 bases from J; junction bases left unmatched: 7.

This clonotype was detected ten times or more. The chain carries TRBV29-1 and TRBJ2-1; D unclear. In germline, CDR1 is SQVTM, CDR2 ANQGSEA. V was trimmed by 1 base and J by 6 bases, leaving 7 bases between them. This CDR3 region has 12 residues. CDR3: CSVEGKRNEQFF. CDR3 sequence (DNA): TGCAGCGTTGAAGGAAAGCGCAATGAGCAGTTCTTC.

In its sample, this clonotype was seen many times. The rearrangement links TRBV6-1 to TRBJ2-7; the D call may be TRBD1 or TRBD2 (5 bases each). Trimming took off 6 bases at V and 2 bases at J, with 17 bases between the two ends. The CDR3 has 15 amino acids. CDR1 is MNHNS, CDR2 SASEGT, per germline. The CDR3 DNA follows: TGTGCCAGCAGGGATGGGTACGAGGGGACCTACGAGCAGTACTTC. Protein product: CASRDGYEGTYEQYF.

This clonotype was counted only a few times. The rearrangement joins TRBV5-6 to TRBJ1-1; D is unresolved. Trimming pared 1 base from V and 4 bases from J, leaving 17 bases between. Germline CDR1 is SGHDT and CDR2 is YYEEEE. The CDR3 spans 16 residues. Here the CDR3 DNA reads TGTGCCAGCAGCTTGTGGTGGGCAGGCCGGGGCACTGAAGCTTTCTTT. It is translated as CASSLWWAGRGTEAFF.

A note on this clonotype: A read error may explain this, as a much larger clone is one base away. This sequence joins TRBV10-1 and TRBJ1-1, with TRBD1 matching 7 bases. The CDR3 runs to 13 residues. The junction had 8 bases not matched to a gene; V was cut back by 6 bases and J by 7 bases. The germline V gene encodes CDR1 WNHNN and CDR2 SYGVQD (reference sequence). CDR3 sequence: CASRTDRVGEAFF. Here the CDR3 DNA reads TGCGCCAGCAGGACAGACAGGGTGGGTGAAGCTTTCTTT.

This clonotype was counted ten times or more. The J gene is TRBJ2-1, the V gene TRBV27; TRBD1 agrees at 7 bases. Germline trimming cut 9 bases from V and 7 bases from J; bases unmatched to any gene: 18. CDR1 is MNHEY, CDR2 SMNVEV, per germline (reference sequence). The CDR3 is made up of 16 amino acids. CDR3 sequence (DNA): TGTGCCAGTACAGTCCGCCGACAGGGATTTGGAAATGAGCAGTTCTTC. Its protein product is CASTVRRQGFGNEQFF.

This clonotype was seen at least ten times. This chain joins TRBV19 and TRBJ2-2; TRBD1 agrees at 9 bases. Germline V gives CDR1 LNHDA, CDR2 SQIVND (reference sequence). Trimming at V came to 5 bases and at J to 3 bases, leaving 13 bases not matched to a gene. There are 18 residues in the CDR3. CDR3 region: CASSYRTGATTYTGELFF. DNA of the CDR3: TGTGCCAGTAGTTACAGGACAGGGGCTACAACTTACACCGGGGAGCTGTTTTTT.